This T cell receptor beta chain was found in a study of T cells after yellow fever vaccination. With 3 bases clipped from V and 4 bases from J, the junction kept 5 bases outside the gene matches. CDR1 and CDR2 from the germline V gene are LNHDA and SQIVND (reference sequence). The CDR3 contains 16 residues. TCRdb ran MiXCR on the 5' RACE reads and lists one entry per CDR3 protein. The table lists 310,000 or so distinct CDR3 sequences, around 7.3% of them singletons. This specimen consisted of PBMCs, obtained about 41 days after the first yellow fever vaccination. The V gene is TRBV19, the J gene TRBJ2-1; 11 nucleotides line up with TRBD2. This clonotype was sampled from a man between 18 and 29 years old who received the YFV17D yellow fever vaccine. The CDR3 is CASSMASGGTYNEQFF. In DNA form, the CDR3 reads TGTGCCAGTAGTATGGCTAGCGGGGGGACATACAATGAGCAGTTCTTC.